A single sample is the source of the 28 T cell receptor beta chains below, sequenced in a study of identical twins. TCRdb itself ran the 5' RACE reads through MiXCR, one entry per CDR3 protein. The table lists fewer than 650,000 distinct CDR3 sequences, 7% to 7.5% of them singletons, with 1.6% in the top ten. This same sample was also taken into another study, of yellow fever vaccine responses in identical twins.

Sequenced input: PBMCs. The origin of the receptors is a woman aged 18-29 years in good health.

This clonotype was found many times. The CDR3: CASSVAGSLTYNEQFF. CDR3 in DNA: TGTGCCAGCAGCGTAGCCGGGAGTCTCACCTACAATGAGCAGTTCTTC. V gene TRBV9 combines with J gene TRBJ2-1; possibly TRBD2 for D (6 bases). This CDR3 spans 16 amino acids. Between the trimmed V and J ends, which lost 0 bases and 2 bases, there was a span of 12 bases. Germline V gene lookup returns CDR1 SGDLS and CDR2 YYNGEE.

This clonotype showed up many times. The chain uses TRBV9 and TRBJ1-2; D not certain. The V and J ends lost 0 bases and 4 bases respectively, with 7 bases between them. This CDR3 has 13 residues. CDR1 is SGDLS and CDR2 is YYNGEE in the germline V gene. CDR3 in DNA: TGTGCCAGCAGCGTAGGGCCCAGCTATGGCTACACCTTC. Translating gives CASSVGPSYGYTF.

This clonotype was recorded many times. The chain is built from TRBV12-3 or TRBV12-4 and TRBJ1-1, with D maybe TRBD1 (5 bases). This CDR3 has 15 amino acids. V was trimmed by 6 bases and J by 0 bases, leaving 14 bases between them. The CDR3 DNA reads as TGTGCCAGCAGCTTCATCAGGGTCATGAACACTGAAGCTTTCTTT. Translating gives CASSFIRVMNTEAFF.

This clonotype has only a few counts. The chain combines TRBV5-6 with TRBJ2-7; D is perhaps TRBD1 or TRBD2 (5 bases each). Germline values: CDR1 SGHDT, CDR2 YYEEEE. The CDR3 is made up of 12 amino acids. Trimming took 4 bases from V and 4 from J, leaving 9 bases between them. CDR3 region: CASSVWGYEQYF. In nucleotides, the CDR3 is TGTGCCAGCAGCGTCTGGGGGTACGAGCAGTACTTC. Supplemented by reference TRBV5-6 and TRBJ2-7, the full variable domain reads DAGVTQSPTHLIKTRGQQVTLRCSPKSGHDTVSWYQQALGQGPQFIFQYYEEEERQRGNFPDRFSGHQFPNYSSELNVNALLLGDSALYLCASSVWGYEQYFGPGTRLTVT.

V gene TRBV20-1 combines with J gene TRBJ2-2, with 9 bases aligning to TRBD2. After removal of 1 base from V and 5 bases from J, the junction contained 5 bases not matched to a gene. This CDR3 comprises 15 residues. Germline assignment: CDR1 DFQATT and CDR2 SNEGSKA (reference sequence). As DNA, the CDR3 is TGCAGTGCTAGAGTAGCGGGAGAGGGTACCGGGGAGCTGTTTTTT. Translating gives CSARVAGEGTGELFF.

The sample holds a few counts of this clonotype. The gene calls are TRBV11-2 and TRBJ2-2, with no clear D. This CDR3 is built from 15 residues. Between the trimmed V and J ends, which lost 4 bases and 6 bases, there was a span of 15 bases. Germline V gene sequence: CDR1 SGHAT, CDR2 FQNNGV. The CDR3 DNA follows: TGTGCCAGCAGCTATTCTCAGCAGACGGCCGGGGAGCTGTTTTTT. The encoded protein is CASSYSQQTAGELFF.

This chain connects TRBV5-1 to TRBJ1-2; D is unresolved. V was cut by 4 bases and J by 6 bases, with 13 bases left in between. The germline gives CDR1 SGHRS, CDR2 YFSETQ. This CDR3 comprises 13 residues. CDR3 DNA: TGCGCCAGCAGCCTCCGGGTCCTGGATGGCTACACCTTC. Its translation: CASSLRVLDGYTF.

V usage is TRBV4-1 and J usage is TRBJ2-7, with TRBD1 matching 9 bases. CDR1 and CDR2 (germline): MGHRA, YSYEKL. V trimming: 1 base; J trimming: 0 bases; junction bases outside the gene matches: 1. This CDR3 region has 15 residues. The CDR3 is CASSQGQGDSYEQYF. The CDR3 DNA follows: TGCGCCAGCAGCCAAGGACAGGGGGACTCCTACGAGCAGTACTTC.

The rearrangement uses TRBV4-1 and TRBJ2-3; 8 bases fit TRBD1. The CDR3 is made up of 16 amino acids. The V segment lost 1 base and the J segment 8 bases; nucleotides outside the gene matches: 11. Germline CDR1 and CDR2: MGHRA and YSYEKL. The CDR3 DNA is TGCGCCAGCAGCCAAGGAGGGACAGGCCACCTACTTACGCAGTATTTT. Translated, it gives CASSQGGTGHLLTQYF.

This clonotype was recorded at least ten times. The chain uses TRBV12-3 or TRBV12-4 and TRBJ2-1; D might be TRBD1 (5 bases). There are 14 residues in the CDR3. Trimming shortened V by 3 bases and J by 9 bases, and 15 bases separated the two germline ends. Here the CDR3 reads CASSFRQGWGEQFF. The CDR3 region has the DNA TGTGCCAGCAGTTTTAGGCAGGGATGGGGTGAGCAGTTCTTC.

This clonotype was seen repeatedly, ten times or more. This chain connects TRBV5-1 to TRBJ2-1, with a weak D call TRBD2 (5 bases). V was pared by 3 bases and J by 4 bases, with 11 bases between. Per the germline V gene, CDR1 is SGHRS and CDR2 is YFSETQ. This CDR3 is 14 amino acids long. In DNA, the CDR3 is TGCGCCAGCAGCTCCGGAGGCGGATACAATGAGCAGTTCTTC. Protein: CASSSGGGYNEQFF.

V is TRBV27 and J is TRBJ2-3; D is undetermined. The ends were cut back, 5 bases at V and 0 bases at J, with 9 bases in the middle. This CDR3 spans 14 amino acids. Germline V gene data show CDR1 as MNHEY and CDR2 as SMNVEV (reference sequence). This chain's CDR3 is CASSISVSTDTQYF. CDR3 nucleotide sequence: TGTGCCAGCAGTATTAGTGTCAGCACAGATACGCAGTATTTT.

This clonotype was counted at least ten times. Written as DNA, the CDR3 is TGTGCCAGCAGCCTGGGTAGGCACTTGAACACCGGGGAGCTGTTTTTT. Encoded protein: CASSLGRHLNTGELFF. The chain carries TRBV25-1 and TRBJ2-2; the D is unclear. Trimming removed 6 bases from V and 1 base from J, with 15 bases in between. CDR3 length: 16 amino acids. Germline V CDR1 and CDR2: MGHDK, SYGVNS. Using reference TRBV25-1 and TRBJ2-2 for the parts outside the CDR3, the full variable domain is EADIYQTPRYLVIGTGKKITLECSQTMGHDKMYWYQQDPGMELHLIHYSYGVNSTEKGDLSSESTVSRIRTEHFPLTLESARPSHTSQYLCASSLGRHLNTGELFFGEGSRLTVL.

This clonotype was seen many times. The J gene is TRBJ1-1, the V gene TRBV5-1, with 7 bases aligning to TRBD1. The CDR3 length is 13 residues. The J segment lost 7 bases and the V segment lost 5 bases, leaving 8 bases of the junction unmatched. Germline V gene sequence: CDR1 SGHRS, CDR2 YFSETQ. The CDR3 DNA reads as TGCGCCAGCAGGTCCCCTGGGACAGATGAAGCTTTCTTT. This translates into CASRSPGTDEAFF.

This clonotype has more than one count but fewer than ten. This sequence joins TRBV3-1 and TRBJ2-3, with D possibly TRBD1 on 6 matching bases. Germline loops: CDR1 LGHDT, CDR2 YNNKEL (reference sequence). V lost 0 bases and J 3 bases, leaving 10 bases between the germline ends. This CDR3 region has 15 residues. CDR3 sequence (DNA): TGTGCCAGCAGCCAAGATCAGGGGACGACAGATACGCAGTATTTT. It encodes CASSQDQGTTDTQYF.

This clonotype was counted ten times or more. The V gene is TRBV12-3 or TRBV12-4, the J gene TRBJ2-5, with TRBD2 matching 10 bases. CDR3 size: 15 residues. V dropped 6 bases and J dropped 4; count of bases not matched to a gene: 8. The CDR3 DNA reads TGTGCCAGCAGGGCTAGCGGGGGCTATCCAGAGACCCAGTACTTC. Protein: CASRASGGYPETQYF.

The sample holds a few counts of this clonotype. The chain uses TRBV20-1 and TRBJ2-3; the match to TRBD2 covers 16 bases. The CDR3 loop spans 16 amino acids. Germline assignment: CDR1 DFQATT and CDR2 SNEGSKA (reference sequence). The V and J ends lost 4 bases and 5 bases, in that order; junction bases with no gene match: 6. This CDR3 is CSATGTSGRAEDTQYF. CDR3 sequence (DNA): TGCAGTGCTACCGGGACTAGCGGGAGGGCCGAAGATACGCAGTATTTT.

In this sample, this clonotype turned up a few times. This chain connects TRBV7-8 to TRBJ2-4, with a weak D call TRBD1 (5 bases). Trimming took off 1 base at V and 6 bases at J, with 10 bases between the two ends. The CDR3 totals 14 residues. The germline gives CDR1 SGHVS, CDR2 FQNEAQ. The CDR3 region is CASSLVRTINIQYF. The CDR3 DNA is TGTGCCAGCAGCTTAGTTAGGACAATAAACATTCAGTACTTC.

The chain carries TRBV5-1 and TRBJ2-2, with D perhaps being TRBD1 or TRBD2 (6 bases each). V was trimmed by 7 bases and J by 5 bases, leaving 21 bases between them. The CDR3 spans 16 residues. The V gene's germline CDR1 is SGHRS and CDR2 YFSETQ. The CDR3 DNA is TGCGCCAGCTCCCCTGGGGGGCAGGGTATGACCGGGGAGCTGTTTTTT. Protein: CASSPGGQGMTGELFF.

The chain employs TRBV29-1 and TRBJ2-3; 9 bases are a match to TRBD2. The CDR3 is made up of 16 amino acids. Looked up from germline, CDR1 is SQVTM and CDR2 is ANQGSEA. The J segment lost 4 bases and the V segment lost 4 bases, leaving 12 bases of the junction unmatched. The CDR3 loop reads CSVVGRASGVPDTQYF. The DNA of the CDR3 is TGCAGCGTTGTGGGACGGGCTAGCGGGGTTCCAGATACGCAGTATTTT.

This clonotype was observed many times. The CDR3 sequence: CSAPQLLRERNEQFF. Written as DNA, the CDR3 is TGCAGTGCCCCACAACTCCTGCGGGAGCGTAATGAGCAGTTCTTC. The chain recombines TRBV20-1 with TRBJ2-1; 7 bases are a match to TRBD2. Germline CDR1 DFQATT, CDR2 SNEGSKA (reference sequence). The CDR3 sequence is 15 residues long. V shed 6 bases and J 7 bases; nucleotides not matched to a gene: 15.

The genes are TRBV25-1 and TRBJ1-2, with D hard to call. The CDR3 totals 14 residues. Germline loops: CDR1 MGHDK, CDR2 SYGVNS. The V and J ends lost 1 base and 1 base respectively, with 7 bases between them. The CDR3 DNA reads TGTGCCAGCAGTGAATTGGGTCTTAACTATGGCTACACCTTC. Amino acids: CASSELGLNYGYTF.

The chain combines TRBV7-9 with TRBJ2-2, with 11 positions matching TRBD1. The germline V gene encodes CDR1 SEHNR and CDR2 FQNEAQ (reference sequence). The V segment lost 6 bases and the J segment 6 bases; nucleotides outside the gene matches: 6. The CDR3 is 15 amino acids. CDR3 in DNA: TGTGCCAGCAGACCTGGACAGGGGGCCGCCGGGGAGCTGTTTTTT. Protein sequence: CASRPGQGAAGELFF. Combining the CDR3 with reference TRBV7-9 and TRBJ2-2 gives the whole variable domain DTGVSQNPRHKITKRGQNVTFRCDPISEHNRLYWYRQTLGQGPEFLTYFQNEAQLEKSRLLSDRFSAERPKGSFSTLEIQRTEQGDSAMYLCASRPGQGAAGELFFGEGSRLTVL.

In its sample, this clonotype was seen many times. The rearrangement joins TRBV27 to TRBJ1-1; D not certain. CDR1 is MNHEY, CDR2 SMNVEV, per germline (reference sequence). CDR3 length equals 15 residues. V gave up 3 bases and J gave up 3 bases, with 14 bases separating them. The CDR3 reads CASSLRAEIDTEAFF. CDR3 DNA sequence: TGTGCCAGCAGTTTGAGAGCCGAAATCGACACTGAAGCTTTCTTT.

This clonotype occurred a few times. V usage is TRBV10-3 and J usage is TRBJ2-1, with unresolved D. V was cut by 6 bases and J by 6 bases, with 18 bases left in between. This CDR3 has 15 amino acids. Germline lookup yields CDR1 ENHRY and CDR2 SYGVKD. The DNA of the CDR3 is TGTGCCATCAGCGGTACCAACAAGGTCATCAATGAGCAGTTCTTC. As protein: CAISGTNKVINEQFF.

This clonotype was seen a handful of times. The rearrangement joins TRBV6-2 or TRBV6-3 to TRBJ1-2, with TRBD1 matching 7 bases. V shed 2 bases, J shed 0 bases, and the junction held 6 bases outside the gene matches. Germline CDR1 is MNHEY and CDR2 is SVGEGT. The CDR3 has 16 amino acids. As DNA, the CDR3 is TGTGCCAGCAGTTACGACCGGGACAGCTCTAACTATGGCTACACCTTC. Its translation: CASSYDRDSSNYGYTF.

The table lists this clonotype with many counts. V and J are TRBV12-3 or TRBV12-4 and TRBJ2-5; 7 nucleotides align to TRBD2. The CDR3 is made up of 15 amino acids. J lost 1 base, V lost 6 bases, and 8 bases had no gene match. The CDR3 loop is CASSHRRGTQETQYF. In DNA form, the CDR3 reads TGTGCCAGCAGCCATAGGCGGGGGACCCAAGAGACCCAGTACTTC.

This clonotype was recorded many times. This chain links TRBV24-1 with TRBJ2-5; D is uncertain. The CDR3 contains 14 residues. Germline CDR1 KGHDR, CDR2 SFDVKD. Trimming left V 6 bases short and J 3 bases short, with 13 bases between. CDR3 sequence reads: CATSNPDGKETQYF. The CDR3 nucleotides read TGTGCCACCAGTAACCCCGATGGAAAAGAGACCCAGTACTTC.